This TCR beta chain was recorded in a study of cytomegalovirus exposure and HLA in healthy donors. Study-level information: Researchers previously reported finding fewer than 140 million unique TCR beta sequences from around 200 million T cells.

This CDR3 has 15 amino acids. V lost 5 bases and J 2 bases, leaving 15 bases between the germline ends. Germline V lookup: CDR1 SEHNR, CDR2 FQNEAQ (reference sequence). Use of 60 Vbeta and 13 Jbeta primers characterized the PCR. Using immunoSEQ multiplex PCR, the repertoire was profiled, and TCRdb retains in-frame clones only, with some absent. The table lists tens of thousands of clones, about 85% of them singletons, with 0.95% to 1.5% in the top ten. The V call is TRBV7-9, the J call TRBJ1-2; D gene unclear. The receptor was isolated from a girl aged 2-15 years in good health and CMV-seropositive. The specimen was PBMCs. The DNA of the CDR3 is TGTGCCAGCAGCCCCCCGGGAGCTGGGAACTATGGCTACACCTTC. Protein: CASSPPGAGNYGYTF.